The sequence of this T cell receptor (beta chain) was determined in a study of blood T cell repertoires in COVID-19. Only in-frame clones appear in the TCRdb table, and some are missing; sequencing was by immunoSEQ multiplex PCR. The top ten hold less than 8% of the sample, which has 250,000 or so clones, less than 90% seen once. Germline V gene lookup returns CDR1 SGHRS and CDR2 YFSETQ. The CDR3 is made up of 16 amino acids. Trimming shortened V by 4 bases and J by 0 bases, and 14 bases separated the two germline ends. Sample: peripheral blood. The sequence derives from a man in his 60s with acute or convalescent COVID-19. The chain recombines TRBV5-1 with TRBJ1-3, with D hard to call. The CDR3 bases are TGCGCCAGCAGCCCGGGCGGACTTAGCTCTGGAAACACCATATATTTT. This sequence encodes CASSPGGLSSGNTIYF.